The sequence of this TCR beta chain was determined in a study of Ad26.COV2.S vaccination and SARS-CoV-2 variants. Study in general: This donor came from the COV1001 trial of Ad26.COV2.S.

From germline, CDR1 is MNHEY and CDR2 SMNVEV (reference sequence). The CDR3 totals 15 residues. V gave up 6 bases and J gave up 3 bases, with 14 bases separating them. In regard to this clone: No antigen is known for it.

Assay: immunoSEQ multiplex PCR; the TCRdb copy retains only in-frame clones and omits some. The table shows about half a million clones, with 80% to 90% occurring only once. Regarding treatment: around 19 received Ad26.COV2.S at low or high dose, single or two shots; 5 received placebo; per-sample allocation not given. Specimens were obtained on day 63 following the first vaccine or placebo injection. The study, taken as a whole, reports: The TCR breadth and depth analyses may have understated or missed part of the total T cell responses.

The chain couples TRBV27 to TRBJ2-2; D may be TRBD1 (6 bases). The receptor comes from a person aged 18-60 years who received the Ad26.COV2.S COVID-19 vaccine or a placebo. This specimen was peripheral blood, taken in a trial of Ad26.COV2.S vaccine versus placebo. The DNA for the CDR3 is TGTGCCAGCAGCACTCAGGGGAGTGACACCGGGGAGCTGTTTTTT. It codes for CASSTQGSDTGELFF.